The sequence of this T cell receptor beta chain was determined in a study of cytomegalovirus exposure and HLA in healthy donors. Donors showed nominal health when sampled, although they likely had unrecorded immune exposures. PCR involved 60 Vbeta and 13 Jbeta primers. Method: immunoSEQ multiplex PCR; TCRdb's copy keeps in-frame clones and lacks some. The data hold about 180,000 clones, with around three quarters observed a single time. Germline CDR1 and CDR2: SGHNT and YYREEE (reference sequence). Trimming left V 1 base short and J 9 bases short, with 10 bases between. The length of the CDR3 is 13 residues.

The rearrangement joins TRBV5-4 to TRBJ1-4, with a tentative D call TRBD1 (5 bases). Material for sequencing was PBMCs. This TCR derives from a man aged 40-55 years in good health and CMV-seronegative. The CDR3 DNA follows: TGTGCCAGCAGCTTGCAGGGAACGAAAAAACTGTTTTTT. Residues: CASSLQGTKKLFF.